These T cell receptor beta chains were read from a single sample in a study of T-cell memory formation after mild COVID-19. TCRdb processed the 5' RACE reads anew with MiXCR; each CDR3 protein has one entry. The sample has about half a million distinct CDR3 sequences, around a sixth seen once. Sequenced: PBMCs or a T cell subset sorted from them (not recorded which). The source is an adult woman who had mild COVID-19 (a few samples of this study predate the infection). Cell type and time point are not known. Each CDR3 is given with its conserved first and last residue. A D gene is named only where the DNA matches it firmly. Clone size is stated in some rows and not others, as once, few, many or a class when expanded.

CDR3 protein,CDR3 DNA,clone size,D gene,J gene,V gene
CASSVSGGYTDTQYF,TGCGCCAGCAGCGTCAGCGGGGGGTACACAGATACGCAGTATTTT,few,TRBD2,TRBJ2-3,TRBV5-1
CASTSSGGPLETQYF,TGTGCCAGCACATCCTCGGGGGGGCCTTTGGAGACCCAGTACTTC,NA,TRBD2,TRBJ2-5,TRBV27
CASSGARAEWNQPQHF,TGTGCCAGCAGTGGAGCGAGGGCAGAGTGGAATCAGCCCCAGCATTTT,few,NA,TRBJ1-5,TRBV25-1
CAISPSGTSGGSSYNEQFF,TGTGCCATCAGTCCTTCGGGGACTAGCGGGGGGAGCTCCTACAATGAGCAGTTCTTC,many,TRBD2,TRBJ2-1,TRBV10-3
CASSQERGETNNEQFF,TGCGCCAGCAGCCAAGAGCGGGGAGAGACTAACAATGAGCAGTTCTTC,many,NA,TRBJ2-1,TRBV4-1
CASSRSTDTQYF,TGTGCCAGCAGCCGCAGCACAGATACGCAGTATTTT,many,NA,TRBJ2-3,TRBV7-9
CASSSTGVSGELFF,TGCGCCAGCAGTTCAACAGGGGTGTCCGGGGAGCTGTTTTTT,NA,TRBD1,TRBJ2-2,TRBV5-1
CASSQRFGLADIQETQYF,TGCGCCAGCAGTCAACGCTTCGGACTAGCGGATATCCAAGAGACCCAGTACTTC,NA,TRBD2,TRBJ2-5,TRBV23-1
CASSLVGGSSTYEQYF,TGCGCCAGCAGCTTGGTGGGGGGAAGCAGTACCTACGAGCAGTACTTC,few,NA,TRBJ2-7,TRBV5-1
CASSQAANRGFTEAFF,TGCGCCAGCAGCCAAGCGGCGAACAGGGGGTTTACTGAAGCTTTCTTT,NA,TRBD1,TRBJ1-1,TRBV4-3
CASSSLLLPPPNEQFF,TGTGCCAGCAGCTCACTTCTCTTGCCGCCCCCCAATGAGCAGTTCTTC,few,NA,TRBJ2-1,TRBV7-9
CSVSYNRGPGELFF,TGCAGCGTTTCATACAACAGGGGCCCCGGGGAGCTGTTTTTT,few,TRBD1,TRBJ2-2,TRBV29-1
CASSQAPPYEQYF,TGTGCCAGCAGCCAAGCCCCCCCCTACGAGCAGTACTTC,many,NA,TRBJ2-7,TRBV14
CATSRDREAYGYTF,TGTGCCACCAGCAGGGACAGGGAGGCCTATGGCTACACCTTC,few,TRBD1,TRBJ1-2,TRBV15
CASSPNDRANGYTF,TGTGCCAGCAGCCCCAACGACAGGGCGAATGGCTACACCTTC,NA,TRBD1,TRBJ1-2,TRBV3-1
CASTLPGRTEAFF,TGTGCCAGCACTTTGCCCGGGAGGACTGAAGCTTTCTTT,NA,NA,TRBJ1-1,TRBV12-3/TRBV12-4
CASSSGGTANEQFF,TGTGCCAGCAGCTCCGGCGGGACAGCCAATGAGCAGTTCTTC,many,NA,TRBJ2-1,TRBV12-3/TRBV12-4
CASSPGLDEQFF,TGTGCCAGCAGCCCCGGATTGGATGAGCAGTTCTTC,NA,NA,TRBJ2-1,TRBV9
CASSLEVRVSTGELFF,TGTGCCAGCAGTTTAGAAGTCAGGGTGAGCACCGGGGAGCTGTTTTTT,NA,NA,TRBJ2-2,TRBV12-3/TRBV12-4
CATSDLGLAVKETQYF,TGTGCCACCAGTGATTTAGGCCTAGCAGTAAAAGAGACCCAGTACTTC,NA,NA,TRBJ2-5,TRBV24-1
CASSQVGMAGDQETQYF,TGCGCCAGCAGCCAAGTGGGAATGGCGGGGGACCAAGAGACCCAGTACTTC,NA,TRBD2,TRBJ2-5,TRBV4-1
CASSMPMKGIYGYNF,TGTGCCAGTAGTATGCCAATGAAGGGGATCTATGGCTACAACTTC,NA,NA,TRBJ1-2,TRBV19
CATSDPGGSSYNEQFF,TGTGCCACCAGTGACCCGGGGGGGAGCTCCTACAATGAGCAGTTCTTC,many,TRBD2,TRBJ2-1,TRBV24-1
CSVKQGADRHTQYF,TGCAGCGTCAAACAGGGGGCCGATCGACATACGCAGTATTTT,many,TRBD1,TRBJ2-3,TRBV29-1
CASSLEAGAKFF,TGTGCCAGCAGCTTAGAGGCGGGGGCGAAGTTCTTC,few,NA,TRBJ2-1,TRBV7-9
CASSLNSGVTGELFF,TGCGCCAGCAGCTTGAATAGCGGGGTTACCGGGGAGCTGTTTTTT,few,TRBD2,TRBJ2-2,TRBV5-1
CASSQDPHEQFF,TGCGCCAGCAGCCAAGATCCCCATGAGCAGTTCTTC,NA,NA,TRBJ2-1,TRBV4-1
CSAPRGAGPSYF,TGCAGTGCTCCCCGGGGGGCTGGACCCTCGTACTTC,NA,NA,TRBJ2-7,TRBV20-1
CASKPVTLNEQFF,TGTGCCAGCAAACCCGTTACGTTAAATGAGCAGTTCTTC,NA,NA,TRBJ2-1,TRBV6-5
CASSPSRTSNIQYF,TGTGCCAGCTCACCCAGCAGGACATCAAACATTCAGTACTTC,few,NA,TRBJ2-4,TRBV18
CASNVDYLYVTDTQYF,TGTGCCAGCAATGTCGATTACCTCTATGTCACAGATACGCAGTATTTT,few,NA,TRBJ2-3,TRBV2
CASSPTGTSDFRNEQYF,TGCGCCAGCAGCCCGACCGGGACTAGCGATTTCAGGAACGAGCAGTACTTC,few,TRBD2,TRBJ2-7,TRBV4-3
CASGRGTDTQYF,TGTGCCAGCGGGCGGGGCACAGATACGCAGTATTTT,NA,NA,TRBJ2-3,TRBV27
CASSLPNSPLHF,TGTGCCAGCAGCTTGCCTAATTCACCCCTCCACTTT,NA,NA,TRBJ1-6,TRBV7-9
CASSPGTSSLLWGEQFF,TGTGCCAGCAGCCCGGGGACTAGCTCCCTACTATGGGGTGAGCAGTTCTTC,few,TRBD2,TRBJ2-1,TRBV9
CASRGQSTEAFF,TGTGCCAGCAGGGGACAGTCCACTGAAGCTTTCTTT,NA,TRBD1,TRBJ1-1,TRBV11-3
CSGGQGASYEQYF,TGCAGCGGTGGACAGGGGGCGTCCTACGAGCAGTACTTC,NA,TRBD1,TRBJ2-7,TRBV29-1
CASSHGQGAAQETQYF,TGCGCCAGCAGCCACGGACAGGGCGCAGCACAGGAGACCCAGTACTTC,many,TRBD1,TRBJ2-5,TRBV5-1
CASTGSGDWTKNIQYF,TGTGCCAGCACTGGTTCCGGGGACTGGACCAAAAACATTCAGTACTTC,few,NA,TRBJ2-4,TRBV6-1
CASSEPDRGRFGGYTF,TGTGCCAGCAGTGAACCGGACAGGGGTCGGTTTGGTGGCTACACCTTC,NA,TRBD1,TRBJ1-2,TRBV6-1
CSAREPGDQPQHF,TGCAGTGCTAGAGAACCAGGGGATCAGCCCCAGCATTTT,many,NA,TRBJ1-5,TRBV20-1
CASRPRSATNEKLFF,TGTGCCAGCAGGCCGAGGTCGGCAACTAATGAAAAACTGTTTTTT,few,NA,TRBJ1-4,TRBV12-3/TRBV12-4
CASSQTRSYEQYF,TGTGCCAGCAGCCAGACCCGCTCCTACGAGCAGTACTTC,NA,NA,TRBJ2-7,TRBV27
CASREEGETQYF,TGCGCCAGCAGGGAAGAGGGAGAGACCCAGTACTTC,few,NA,TRBJ2-5,TRBV5-1
CASSFNRDRYNEQFF,TGTGCCAGCAGCTTTAACCGGGACAGATACAATGAGCAGTTCTTC,NA,TRBD1,TRBJ2-1,TRBV7-2
CASRPQIREVETQYF,TGTGCCAGCAGGCCACAAATACGGGAGGTAGAGACCCAGTACTTC,few,TRBD2,TRBJ2-5,TRBV27
CASSPLGGSTDTQYF,TGCGCCAGCAGCCCCCTGGGTGGGAGCACAGATACGCAGTATTTT,many,NA,TRBJ2-3,TRBV5-1
CASSQGTAEAFF,TGCGCCAGCAGCCAAGGGACTGCTGAAGCTTTCTTT,NA,NA,TRBJ1-1,TRBV4-3